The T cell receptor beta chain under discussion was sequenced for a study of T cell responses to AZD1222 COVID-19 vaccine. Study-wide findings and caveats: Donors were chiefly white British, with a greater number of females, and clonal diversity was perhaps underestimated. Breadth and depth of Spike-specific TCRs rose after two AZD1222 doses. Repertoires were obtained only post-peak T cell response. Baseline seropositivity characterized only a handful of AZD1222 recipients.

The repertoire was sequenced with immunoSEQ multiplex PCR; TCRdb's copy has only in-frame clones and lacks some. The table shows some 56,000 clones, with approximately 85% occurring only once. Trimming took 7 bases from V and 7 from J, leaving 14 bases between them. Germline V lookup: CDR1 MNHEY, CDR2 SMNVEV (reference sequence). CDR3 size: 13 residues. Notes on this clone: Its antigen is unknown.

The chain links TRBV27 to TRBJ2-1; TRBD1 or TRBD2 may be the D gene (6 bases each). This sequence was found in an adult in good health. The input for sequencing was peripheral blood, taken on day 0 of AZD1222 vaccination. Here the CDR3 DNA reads TGTGCCAGCACTAGGGGGGCCTCGAATGAGCAGTTCTTC. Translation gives CASTRGASNEQFF.